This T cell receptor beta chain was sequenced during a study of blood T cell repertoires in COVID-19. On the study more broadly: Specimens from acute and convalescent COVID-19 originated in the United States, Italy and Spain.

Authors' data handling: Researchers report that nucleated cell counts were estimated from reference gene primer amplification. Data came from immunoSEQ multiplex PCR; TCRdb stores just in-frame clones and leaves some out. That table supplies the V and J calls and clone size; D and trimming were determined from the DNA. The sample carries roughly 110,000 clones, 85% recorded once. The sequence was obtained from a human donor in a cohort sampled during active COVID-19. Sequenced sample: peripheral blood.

The CDR3: CASSYSKGSVYEQYF. CDR3 nucleotide sequence: TGTGCCAGCAGTTACTCGAAAGGGAGTGTCTACGAGCAGTACTTC. This chain uses TRBV6-6 with TRBJ2-7; D possibly corresponds to TRBD2 (5 bases). This CDR3 contains 15 residues. Trimming removed 0 bases from V and 3 bases from J, with 12 bases in between. The germline V gene has CDR1 MNHNY and CDR2 SVGAGI (reference sequence).